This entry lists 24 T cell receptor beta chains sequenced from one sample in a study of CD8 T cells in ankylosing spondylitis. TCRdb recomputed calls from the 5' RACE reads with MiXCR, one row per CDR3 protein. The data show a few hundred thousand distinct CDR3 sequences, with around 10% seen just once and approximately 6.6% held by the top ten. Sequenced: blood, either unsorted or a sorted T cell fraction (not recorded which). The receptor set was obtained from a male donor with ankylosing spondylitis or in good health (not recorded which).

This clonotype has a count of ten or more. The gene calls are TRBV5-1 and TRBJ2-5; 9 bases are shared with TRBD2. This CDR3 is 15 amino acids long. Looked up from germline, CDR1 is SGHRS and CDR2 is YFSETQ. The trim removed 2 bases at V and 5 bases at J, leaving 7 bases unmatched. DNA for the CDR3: TGCGCCAGCAGCTTAGCTAGCGGGGTCGAGGAGACCCAGTACTTC. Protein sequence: CASSLASGVEETQYF.

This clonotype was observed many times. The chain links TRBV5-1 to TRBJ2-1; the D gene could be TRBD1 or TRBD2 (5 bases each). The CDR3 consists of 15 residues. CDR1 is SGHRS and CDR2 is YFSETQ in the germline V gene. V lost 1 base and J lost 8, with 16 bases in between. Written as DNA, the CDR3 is TGCGCCAGCAGCTTGTATTTGCGAGGGGCACATGAGCAGTTCTTC. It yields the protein CASSLYLRGAHEQFF. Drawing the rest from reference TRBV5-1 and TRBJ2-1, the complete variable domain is KAGVTQTPRYLIKTRGQQVTLSCSPISGHRSVSWYQQTPGQGLQFLFEYFSETQRNKGNFPGRFSGRQFSNSRSEMNVSTLELGDSALYLCASSLYLRGAHEQFFGPGTRLTVL.

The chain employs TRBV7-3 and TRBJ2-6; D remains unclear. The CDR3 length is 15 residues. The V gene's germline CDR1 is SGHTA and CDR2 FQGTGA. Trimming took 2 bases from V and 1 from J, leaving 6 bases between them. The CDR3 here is CASSLDGSGANVLTF. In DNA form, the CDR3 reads TGTGCCAGCAGCTTAGACGGATCTGGGGCCAACGTCCTGACTTTC. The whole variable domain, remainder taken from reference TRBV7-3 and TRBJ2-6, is GAGVSQTPSNKVTEKGKYVELRCDPISGHTALYWYRQSLGQGPEFLIYFQGTGAADDSGLPNDRFFAVRPEGSVSTLKIQRTERGDSAVYLCASSLDGSGANVLTFGAGSRLTVL.

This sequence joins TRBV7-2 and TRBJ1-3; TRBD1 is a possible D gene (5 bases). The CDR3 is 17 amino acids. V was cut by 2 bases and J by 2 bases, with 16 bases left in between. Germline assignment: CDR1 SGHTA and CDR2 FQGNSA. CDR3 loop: CASSLMLSGGTGNTIYF. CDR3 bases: TGTGCCAGCAGCTTAATGTTATCGGGGGGAACTGGAAACACCATATATTTT.

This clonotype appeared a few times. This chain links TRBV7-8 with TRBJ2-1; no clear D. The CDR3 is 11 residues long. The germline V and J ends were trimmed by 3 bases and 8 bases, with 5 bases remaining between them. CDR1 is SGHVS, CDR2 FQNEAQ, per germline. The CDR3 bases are TGTGCCAGCAGCTTCTCAGATGAGCAGTTCTTC. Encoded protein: CASSFSDEQFF.

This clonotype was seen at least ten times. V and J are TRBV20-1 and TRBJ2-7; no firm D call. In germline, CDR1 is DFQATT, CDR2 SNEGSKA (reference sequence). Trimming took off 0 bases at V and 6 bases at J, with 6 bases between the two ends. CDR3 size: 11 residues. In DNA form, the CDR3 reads TGCAGTGCTAGAGACCCTAGCGAGCAGTACTTC. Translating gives CSARDPSEQYF.

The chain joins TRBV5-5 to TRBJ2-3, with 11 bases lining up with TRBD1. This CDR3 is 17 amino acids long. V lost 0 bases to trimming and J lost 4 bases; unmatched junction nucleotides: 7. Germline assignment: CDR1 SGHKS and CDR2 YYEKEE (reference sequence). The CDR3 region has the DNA TGTGCCAGCAGCTTGGAGCCGGGACAGGGGGGCTCAGATACGCAGTATTTT. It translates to CASSLEPGQGGSDTQYF. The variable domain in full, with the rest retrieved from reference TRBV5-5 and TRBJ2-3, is DAGVTQSPTHLIKTRGQQVTLRCSPISGHKSVSWYQQVLGQGPQFIFQYYEKEERGRGNFPDRFSARQFPNYSSELNVNALLLGDSALYLCASSLEPGQGGSDTQYFGPGTRLTVL.

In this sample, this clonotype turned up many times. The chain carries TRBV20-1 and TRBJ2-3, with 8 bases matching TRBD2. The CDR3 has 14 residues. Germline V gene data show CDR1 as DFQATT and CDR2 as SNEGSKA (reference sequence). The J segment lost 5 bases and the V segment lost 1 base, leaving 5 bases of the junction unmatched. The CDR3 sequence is CSARGGLEVDTQYF. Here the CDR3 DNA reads TGCAGTGCTAGAGGGGGACTAGAAGTAGATACGCAGTATTTT.

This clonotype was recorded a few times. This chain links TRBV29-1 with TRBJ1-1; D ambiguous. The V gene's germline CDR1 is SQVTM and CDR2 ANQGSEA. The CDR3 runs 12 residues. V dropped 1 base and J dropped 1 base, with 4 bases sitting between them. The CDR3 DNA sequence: TGCAGCGTTGAAGTCGGGAACACTGAAGCTTTCTTT. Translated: CSVEVGNTEAFF.

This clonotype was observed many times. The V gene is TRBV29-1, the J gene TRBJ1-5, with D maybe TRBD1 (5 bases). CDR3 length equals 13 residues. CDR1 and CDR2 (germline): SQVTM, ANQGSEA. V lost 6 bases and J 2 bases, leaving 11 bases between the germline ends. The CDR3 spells CSVADTRNQPQHF. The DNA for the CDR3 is TGCAGCGTCGCGGACACCCGCAATCAGCCCCAGCATTTT.

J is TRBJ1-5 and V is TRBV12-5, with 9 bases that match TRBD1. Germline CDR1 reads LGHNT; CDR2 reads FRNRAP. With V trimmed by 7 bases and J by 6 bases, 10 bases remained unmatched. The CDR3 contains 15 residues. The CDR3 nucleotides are TGTGCTAGTGCACCCGGACAGGGGTATTCTCAGCCCCAGCATTTT. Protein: CASAPGQGYSQPQHF.

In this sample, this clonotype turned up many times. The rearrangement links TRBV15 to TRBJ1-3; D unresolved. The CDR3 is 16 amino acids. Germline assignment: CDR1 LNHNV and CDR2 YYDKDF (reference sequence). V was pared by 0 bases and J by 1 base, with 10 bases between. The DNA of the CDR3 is TGTGCCACCAGCAGAGATCGAGGTGTATCTGGAAACACCATATATTTT. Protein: CATSRDRGVSGNTIYF.

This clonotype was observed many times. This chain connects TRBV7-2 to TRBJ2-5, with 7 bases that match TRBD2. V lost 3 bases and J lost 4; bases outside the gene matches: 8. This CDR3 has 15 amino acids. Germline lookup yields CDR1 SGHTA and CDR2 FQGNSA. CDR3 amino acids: CASSLRAGSPETQYF. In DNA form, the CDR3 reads TGTGCCAGCAGCTTGAGAGCGGGGTCCCCAGAGACCCAGTACTTC.

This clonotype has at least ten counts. The CDR3 bases are TGCGCCAGCAGCTTGGGGACAGGTCAGCCCCAGCATTTT. Protein sequence: CASSLGTGQPQHF. The chain employs TRBV5-1 and TRBJ1-5, with TRBD1 identical over 7 bases. With 0 bases clipped from V and 6 bases from J, the junction kept 0 bases outside the gene matches. CDR3 length equals 13 residues. Germline V gene sequence: CDR1 SGHRS, CDR2 YFSETQ.

CDR3 residues: CSASIPLEEETQYF. The CDR3 nucleotides are TGCAGTGCCAGTATCCCACTCGAAGAAGAGACCCAGTACTTC. The chain joins TRBV20-1 to TRBJ2-5; D gene ambiguous. V shed 6 bases and J shed 3 bases, with 17 bases lying between them. This CDR3 is 14 amino acids long. Germline V gives CDR1 DFQATT, CDR2 SNEGSKA (reference sequence).

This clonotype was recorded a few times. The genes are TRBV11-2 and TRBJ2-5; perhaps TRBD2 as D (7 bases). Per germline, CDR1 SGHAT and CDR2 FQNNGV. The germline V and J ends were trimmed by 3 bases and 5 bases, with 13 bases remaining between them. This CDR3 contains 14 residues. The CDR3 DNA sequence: TGTGCCAGCAGCTTCGGGGGGCTGGCGGAGACCCAGTACTTC. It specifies CASSFGGLAETQYF. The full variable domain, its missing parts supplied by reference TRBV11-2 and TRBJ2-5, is EAGVAQSPRYKIIEKRQSVAFWCNPISGHATLYWYQQILGQGPKLLIQFQNNGVVDDSQLPKDRFSAERLKGVDSTLKIQPAKLEDSAVYLCASSFGGLAETQYFGPGTRLLVL.

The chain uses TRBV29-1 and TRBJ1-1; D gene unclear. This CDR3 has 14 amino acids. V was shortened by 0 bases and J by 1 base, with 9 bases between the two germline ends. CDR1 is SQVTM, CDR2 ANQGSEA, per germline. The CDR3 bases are TGCAGCGTTGAAGATGGGCTAGAGAACACTGAAGCTTTCTTT. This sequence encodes CSVEDGLENTEAFF. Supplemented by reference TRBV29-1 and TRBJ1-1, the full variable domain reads SAVISQKPSRDICQRGTSLTIQCQVDSQVTMMFWYRQQPGQSLTLIATANQGSEATYESGFVIDKFPISRPNLTFSTLTVSNMSPEDSSIYLCSVEDGLENTEAFFGQGTRLTVV.

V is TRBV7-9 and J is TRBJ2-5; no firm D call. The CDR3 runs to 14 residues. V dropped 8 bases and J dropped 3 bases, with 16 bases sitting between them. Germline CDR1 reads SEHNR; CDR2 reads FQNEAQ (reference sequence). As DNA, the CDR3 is TGTGCCAGCGCCAACCTACTAAGGGAAGAGACCCAGTACTTC. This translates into CASANLLREETQYF.

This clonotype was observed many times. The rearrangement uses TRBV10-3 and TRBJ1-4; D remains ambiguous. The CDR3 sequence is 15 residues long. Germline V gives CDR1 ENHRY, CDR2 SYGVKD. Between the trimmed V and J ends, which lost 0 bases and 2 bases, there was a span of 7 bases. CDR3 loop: CAISESPGTNEKLFF. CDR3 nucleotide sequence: TGTGCCATCAGTGAGTCCCCGGGGACTAATGAAAAACTGTTTTTT.

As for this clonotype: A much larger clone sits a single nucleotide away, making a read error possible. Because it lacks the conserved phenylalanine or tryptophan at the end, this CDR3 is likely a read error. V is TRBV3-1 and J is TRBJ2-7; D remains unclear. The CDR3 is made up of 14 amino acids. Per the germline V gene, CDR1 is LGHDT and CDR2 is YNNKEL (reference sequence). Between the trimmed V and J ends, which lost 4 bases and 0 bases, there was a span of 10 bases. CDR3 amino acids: CASSPWEGSYEQYL. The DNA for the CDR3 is TGTGCCAGCAGCCCATGGGAAGGCTCCTACGAGCAGTACCTC.

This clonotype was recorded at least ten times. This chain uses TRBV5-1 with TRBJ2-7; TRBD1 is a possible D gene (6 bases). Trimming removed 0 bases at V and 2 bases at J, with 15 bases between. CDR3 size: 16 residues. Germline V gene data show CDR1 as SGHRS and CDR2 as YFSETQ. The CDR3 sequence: CASSLEPVDRTYEQYF. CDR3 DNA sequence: TGCGCCAGCAGCTTGGAACCGGTGGACAGAACCTACGAGCAGTACTTC.

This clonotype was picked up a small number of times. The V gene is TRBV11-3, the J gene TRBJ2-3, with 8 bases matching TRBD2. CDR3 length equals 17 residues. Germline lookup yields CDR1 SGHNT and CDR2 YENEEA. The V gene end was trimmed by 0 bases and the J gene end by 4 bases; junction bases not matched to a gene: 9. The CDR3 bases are TGTGCCAGCAGCTTAGACGGAGGGACTAGTGAGGCAGATACGCAGTATTTT. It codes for CASSLDGGTSEADTQYF.

CDR3 region: CASSRQTGVNEQFF. CDR3 DNA sequence: TGCGCCAGCAGCCGCCAGACAGGGGTCAATGAGCAGTTCTTC. The chain joins TRBV5-1 to TRBJ2-1; 8 positions agree with TRBD1. Looked up from germline, CDR1 is SGHRS and CDR2 is YFSETQ. Unmatched junction bases numbered 6, after V lost 4 bases and J lost 6 bases. The CDR3 loop spans 14 amino acids.

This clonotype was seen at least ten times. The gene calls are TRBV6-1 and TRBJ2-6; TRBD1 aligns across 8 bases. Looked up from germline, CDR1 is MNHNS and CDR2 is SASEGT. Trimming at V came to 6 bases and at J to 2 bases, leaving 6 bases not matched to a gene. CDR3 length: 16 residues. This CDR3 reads CASSDTGGTGANVLTF. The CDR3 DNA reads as TGTGCCAGCAGCGACACAGGGGGTACTGGGGCCAACGTCCTGACTTTC.